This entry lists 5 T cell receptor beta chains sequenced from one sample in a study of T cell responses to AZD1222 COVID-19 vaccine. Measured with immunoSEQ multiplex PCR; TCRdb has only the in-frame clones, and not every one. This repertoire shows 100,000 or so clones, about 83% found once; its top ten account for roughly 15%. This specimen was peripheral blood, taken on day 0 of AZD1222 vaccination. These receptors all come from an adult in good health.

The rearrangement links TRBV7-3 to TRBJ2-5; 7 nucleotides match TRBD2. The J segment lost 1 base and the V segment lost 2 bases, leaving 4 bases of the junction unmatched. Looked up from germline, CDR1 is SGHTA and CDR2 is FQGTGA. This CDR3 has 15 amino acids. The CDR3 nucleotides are TGTGCCAGCAGCTTATGGGGCGGGAGCCAAGAGACCCAGTACTTC. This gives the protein CASSLWGGSQETQYF.

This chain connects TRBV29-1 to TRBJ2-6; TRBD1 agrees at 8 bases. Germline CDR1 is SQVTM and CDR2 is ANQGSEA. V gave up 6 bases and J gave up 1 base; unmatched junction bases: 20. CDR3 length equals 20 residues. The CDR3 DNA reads TGCAGCGTCCAAAAGGAGGACAGGGCTACAATAAGTTCTGGGGCCAACGTCCTGACTTTC. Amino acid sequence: CSVQKEDRATISSGANVLTF.

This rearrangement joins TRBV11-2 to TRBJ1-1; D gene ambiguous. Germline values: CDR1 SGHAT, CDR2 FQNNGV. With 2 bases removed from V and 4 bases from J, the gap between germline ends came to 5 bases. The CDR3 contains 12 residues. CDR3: CASSLKGTEAFF. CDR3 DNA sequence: TGTGCCAGCAGCTTAAAGGGCACTGAAGCTTTCTTT.

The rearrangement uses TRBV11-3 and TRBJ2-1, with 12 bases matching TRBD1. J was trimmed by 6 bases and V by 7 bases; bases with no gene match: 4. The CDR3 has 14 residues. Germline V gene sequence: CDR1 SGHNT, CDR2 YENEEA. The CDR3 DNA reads TGTGCCAGCACCAGGGACAGGGGGCGCAATGAGCAGTTCTTC. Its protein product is CASTRDRGRNEQFF.

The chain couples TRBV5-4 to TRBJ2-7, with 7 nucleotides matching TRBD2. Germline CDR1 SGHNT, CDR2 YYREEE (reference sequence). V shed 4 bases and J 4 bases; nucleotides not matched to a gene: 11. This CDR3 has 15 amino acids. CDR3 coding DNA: TGTGCCAGCAGCCGCCCCGGGCGGGAGACGTACGAGCAGTACTTC. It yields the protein CASSRPGRETYEQYF.